This T cell receptor beta chain was sequenced in a study of blood T cell repertoires in COVID-19. Across the study: COVID-19 samples collected from the United States, Italy and Spain covered acute and convalescent phases. From T cells, B-cell-depleted T cells, or PBMCs came the material, which was cDNA or gDNA.

From germline, CDR1 is MRHNA and CDR2 SNTAGT. The CDR3 runs to 15 residues. V lost 4 bases, J lost 2 bases, and 12 bases lay in between. As processed by the authors: The assay estimated nucleated cells by amplifying reference gene primers. The assay was immunoSEQ multiplex PCR, and TCRdb's table has in-frame clones only and misses some. The DNA gave D and trimming, while V, J and clone size come from that table. The sample includes roughly 250,000 clones, around nine tenths of them seen just once. This clonotype was sampled from a woman between 40 and 50 years old who had recovered from COVID-19. What was sequenced was peripheral blood. The chain has TRBV6-4 and TRBJ1-5, with D possibly being TRBD1 (6 bases). The DNA of the CDR3 is TGTGCCAGCAGTGCCGAAGGGGGGGGCAATCAGCCCCAGCATTTT. It specifies CASSAEGGGNQPQHF.